Listed here are 28 T cell receptor beta chains from one sample, sequenced in a study of read filtering for tumor transcriptome and immune sequencing. From approximately 430 ng of RNA, a library with molecular barcoded alpha/delta and beta/gamma adaptors was made. Each CDR3 protein is one row after TCRdb ran MiXCR on the reads. The repertoire has about 24,000 distinct CDR3 sequences, under 25% of them found once; the top ten carry roughly 15%. The sample comprised a population of CD138-negative cells sorted from bone marrow. The receptors were sampled from a donor aged 40 or older with multiple myeloma.

By proportion, this clonotype is medium-sized (0.01 to 0.1%). The genes are TRBV5-1 and TRBJ2-7; D remains unclear. CDR1 is SGHRS, CDR2 YFSETQ, per germline. The CDR3 is 13 amino acids. Deletions cut 5 bases from V and 3 bases from J, with 12 bases between. The CDR3 region is CASSREAGYEQYF. For the CDR3, the DNA is TGCGCCAGCAGTAGGGAAGCTGGCTACGAGCAGTACTTC.

Many counts were recorded for this clonotype. The chain uses TRBV28 and TRBJ2-2; 7 nucleotides agree with TRBD2. The CDR3 has 15 amino acids. In germline, CDR1 is MDHEN, CDR2 SYDVKM. The junction had 5 bases not matched to a gene; V was cut back by 3 bases and J by 4 bases. The CDR3 spells CASSFRGRSTGELFF. CDR3 nucleotides: TGTGCCAGCAGTTTCCGCGGGAGATCCACCGGGGAGCTGTTTTTT.

This clonotype appeared many times. The chain combines TRBV27 with TRBJ1-4, with D possibly TRBD1 on 6 matching bases. V dropped 4 bases and J dropped 11 bases, with 29 bases sitting between them. The CDR3 is 18 residues long. The germline V gene has CDR1 MNHEY and CDR2 SMNVEV (reference sequence). The CDR3 DNA is TGTGCCAGCAGTTCCACAGGGCCCCACGGGGTCCTGTTCGAGAAACTGTTTTTT. Residues: CASSSTGPHGVLFEKLFF.

A remark on this clonotype: In this CDR3 the conserved last residue, phenylalanine or tryptophan, is missing, so a read error is likely. The chain recombines TRBV14 with TRBJ2-5, with a possible D match to TRBD2 (6 bases). The CDR3 runs to 13 residues. Germline CDR1 is SGHDN and CDR2 is FVKESK. The V gene lost 10 bases and the J gene lost 7 bases, with 19 bases spanning the gap. CDR3 sequence: CATTAGGEGTQYL. In DNA, the CDR3 is TGTGCCACCACAGCGGGCGGAGAGGGGACCCAGTACCTC.

In its sample, this clonotype was seen many times. The genes are TRBV4-2 and TRBJ2-7; 10 nucleotides agree with TRBD2. Germline V gene sequence: CDR1 LGHNA, CDR2 YNFKEQ. V was clipped by 0 bases and J by 9 bases; unmatched bases: 14. The CDR3 extends over 17 amino acids. CDR3 DNA sequence: TGTGCCAGCAGCCAAGATCTAGCGGGGGTTCGTAAAGGTGGGCAGTACTTC. Its translation: CASSQDLAGVRKGGQYF.

V and J are TRBV5-1 and TRBJ2-1, with 7 bases fitting TRBD2. The CDR3 runs 15 residues. Germline V CDR1 and CDR2: SGHRS, YFSETQ. V was clipped by 4 bases and J by 9 bases; unmatched bases: 13. CDR3 sequence: CASSPTSEPDSEQFF. CDR3 sequence (DNA): TGCGCCAGCAGCCCCACTAGCGAGCCAGACAGTGAGCAGTTCTTC.

This clonotype has ten or more counts. The chain recombines TRBV5-1 with TRBJ2-1; tentative D call: TRBD1 (6 bases). CDR1 is SGHRS and CDR2 is YFSETQ in the germline V gene. V dropped 4 bases and J dropped 6 bases, with 17 bases sitting between them. CDR3 length: 15 residues. The CDR3 sequence is CASSLGQSDSNEQFF. The CDR3 nucleotides are TGCGCCAGCAGCCTCGGACAGAGTGATTCCAATGAGCAGTTCTTC.

This clonotype was seen repeatedly, ten times or more. The chain links TRBV21-1 to TRBJ1-1; the DNA was not used to check the table's D call, TRBD1. TRBV21-1 represents a pseudogene. The CDR3 is 16 residues long. The CDR3 sequence is CASSKIVLFMNTEAFF. CDR3 coding DNA: TGTGCCAGCAGCAAAATTGTCCTGTTTATGAACACTGAAGCTTTCTTT.

This clonotype was observed at least ten times. The chain has TRBV30 and TRBJ2-5; D not certain. From germline, CDR1 is GTSNPN and CDR2 SVGIG (reference sequence). V lost 0 bases to trimming and J lost 5 bases, with 7 bases between them. This CDR3 has 12 amino acids. CDR3 nucleotide sequence: TGTGCCTGGAGTGTAAAACGGGAGACCCAGTACTTC. It specifies CAWSVKRETQYF.

This clonotype appeared a single time. This rearrangement joins TRBV15 to TRBJ2-5; possibly TRBD1 for D (5 bases). The CDR3 is 13 amino acids. Germline V gene data show CDR1 as LNHNV and CDR2 as YYDKDF (reference sequence). Trimming pared 7 bases from V and 5 bases from J, leaving 14 bases between. CDR3 in DNA: TGTGCCACCAACAGGATAGTGGGCGAGACCCAGTACTTC. Its translation: CATNRIVGETQYF.

A note on this clonotype: The conserved phenylalanine or tryptophan is not found at the CDR3 terminus, so this likely reflects a read error. The V and J genes are TRBV6-1 and TRBJ1-1; D is possibly TRBD1 (5 bases). V gave up 4 bases and J gave up 4 bases, with 16 bases separating them. Germline lookup yields CDR1 MNHNS and CDR2 SASEGT. The length of the CDR3 is 15 residues. CDR3 DNA: TGTGCCAGCAGTGGCAGCCAGGGATGGCGCACTGAAGCTTTCTCT. It translates to CASSGSQGWRTEAFS.

About this clonotype itself: At one boundary the junction diverges from the germline segment, which might be a read error. The chain employs TRBV20-1 and TRBJ2-7; 8 nucleotides agree with TRBD2. Germline V gene data show CDR1 as DFQATT and CDR2 as SNEGSKA (reference sequence). The CDR3 covers 15 residues. The CDR3 DNA sequence: TGCAGCGCTAGAGAGCGGACTAGCCGGTCGTCCGAGCAGTACTTC. Translated: CSARERTSRSSEQYF.

The CDR3 here is CASSIASINEQFF. CDR3 sequence (DNA): TGTGCCAGTAGTATTGCTAGCATCAATGAGCAGTTCTTC. This chain links TRBV19 with TRBJ2-1, with D perhaps matching TRBD2 (5 bases). The CDR3 loop spans 13 amino acids. CDR1 and CDR2 (germline): LNHDA, SQIVND (reference sequence). With 3 bases removed from V and 6 bases from J, the gap between germline ends came to 9 bases.

This clonotype was seen ten or more times. This likely traces to a read error, being one base from a far larger clone. Because the CDR3 is missing its conserved closing phenylalanine or tryptophan, this is likely a read error. V gene TRBV7-2 combines with J gene TRBJ2-1, with 8 bases fitting TRBD1. Trimming at V came to 5 bases and at J to 6 bases, leaving 12 bases not matched to a gene. The CDR3 sequence is 16 residues long. Germline CDR1 is SGHTA and CDR2 is FQGNSA. CDR3 nucleotide sequence: TGTGCCAGCAGCGTGAACCAAGGCGGGACAGGCAATGAGCAGTTCCTC. This encodes CASSVNQGGTGNEQFL.

At least ten counts were recorded for this clonotype. The chain couples TRBV19 to TRBJ2-1; 7 positions agree with TRBD2. This CDR3 spans 15 amino acids. CDR1 and CDR2 (germline): LNHDA, SQIVND (reference sequence). Trimming cost V 3 bases and J 9 bases; bases outside gene matches: 11. DNA for the CDR3: TGTGCCAGTAGTATTATGGCGGGAGAGGTTACTGAGCAGTTCTTC. Translating gives CASSIMAGEVTEQFF.

The J gene is TRBJ2-1, the V gene TRBV24-1, with 8 bases lining up with TRBD2. Germline assignment: CDR1 KGHDR and CDR2 SFDVKD. Trimming at V came to 7 bases and at J to 6 bases, leaving 7 bases not matched to a gene. The CDR3 has 14 amino acids. For the CDR3, the DNA is TGTGCCACCAGGCCAACTAGCGGCGTCAATGAGCAGTTCTTC. Its translation is CATRPTSGVNEQFF.

This clonotype occurred many times. The chain is built from TRBV30 and TRBJ2-1, with D possibly being TRBD2 (6 bases). The ends were cut back, 2 bases at V and 9 bases at J, with 20 bases in the middle. Germline V gene lookup returns CDR1 GTSNPN and CDR2 SVGIG (reference sequence). The CDR3 covers 15 residues. The CDR3 protein is CAWSPRSGKRGEQFF. The CDR3 nucleotides are TGTGCCTGGAGTCCTCGTAGCGGAAAAAGAGGTGAGCAGTTCTTC.

Many counts were recorded for this clonotype. The chain employs TRBV24-1 and TRBJ2-3; 9 bases line up with TRBD1. V trimming: 4 bases; J trimming: 4 bases; junction bases outside the gene matches: 8. Germline assignment: CDR1 KGHDR and CDR2 SFDVKD. This CDR3 has 16 amino acids. The CDR3 is CATSDAPGQGSDTQYF. CDR3 nucleotides: TGTGCCACCAGTGACGCCCCGGGACAGGGCTCAGATACGCAGTATTTT.

This clonotype was counted ten times or more. The rearrangement links TRBV7-3 to TRBJ2-3, with 9 bases that match TRBD2. The trim removed 5 bases at V and 7 bases at J, leaving 10 bases unmatched. The CDR3 contains 15 residues. CDR1 is SGHTA, CDR2 FQGTGA, per germline. DNA of the CDR3: TGTGCCAGCAGCCTTAGCGGGAGCGGAGGAAATACGCAGTATTTT. This encodes CASSLSGSGGNTQYF.

This clonotype was detected many times. The rearrangement links TRBV5-1 to TRBJ2-7; 8 bases align to TRBD1. The germline gives CDR1 SGHRS, CDR2 YFSETQ. The trim removed 0 bases at V and 4 bases at J, leaving 6 bases unmatched. This CDR3 region has 15 residues. The CDR3 is CASSLAQGARYEQYF. The CDR3 coding sequence is TGCGCCAGCAGCTTGGCCCAGGGGGCCCGATACGAGCAGTACTTC.

This clonotype came up many times. The chain joins TRBV29-1 to TRBJ2-2; D not resolved. Germline V gene sequence: CDR1 SQVTM, CDR2 ANQGSEA. The CDR3 spans 11 residues. The germline V and J ends were trimmed by 7 bases and 0 bases, with 3 bases remaining between them. The CDR3 DNA is TGCAGCGGGGCGAACACCGGGGAGCTGTTTTTT. Its protein product is CSGANTGELFF.

Notes on this clonotype: A much larger clone differs by one base, so this may be a read error. The V call is TRBV29-1, the J call TRBJ1-1; D unclear. This CDR3 spans 13 amino acids. Germline V gene data show CDR1 as SQVTM and CDR2 as ANQGSEA. CDR3 in DNA: TGCAGCGTCCGGCAGGACGGGAACACTGAAGCTCTCTTT. It encodes CSVRQDGNTEALF. Full variable domain (missing parts from reference TRBV29-1 and TRBJ1-1): SAVISQKPSRDICQRGTSLTIQCQVDSQVTMMFWYRQQPGQSLTLIATANQGSEATYESGFVIDKFPISRPNLTFSTLTVSNMSPEDSSIYLCSVRQDGNTEALFGQGTRLTVV.

V usage is TRBV28 and J usage is TRBJ2-7; 11 nucleotides agree with TRBD2. CDR1 and CDR2 from the germline V gene are MDHEN and SYDVKM. There are 17 residues in the CDR3. In DNA form, the CDR3 reads TGTGTCAGTAGTCCTATACCGGGACTAGCGGACTCCTACGAGCAGTACTTC. Translation gives CVSSPIPGLADSYEQYF. The complete variable domain, with remaining parts taken from reference TRBV28 and TRBJ2-7, reads DVKVTQSSRYLVKRTGEKVFLECVQDMDHENMFWYRQDPGLGLRLIYFSYDVKMKEKGDIPEGYSVSREKKERFSLILESASTNQTSMYLCVSSPIPGLADSYEQYFGPGTRLTVT.

This clonotype was observed at least ten times. The V gene is TRBV15, the J gene TRBJ2-3; D not certain. The germline V gene encodes CDR1 LNHNV and CDR2 YYDKDF (reference sequence). The CDR3 has 13 residues. V was shortened by 1 base and J by 5 bases, with 7 bases between the two germline ends. The CDR3 protein is CATSRAPGDTQYF. Here the CDR3 DNA reads TGTGCCACCAGCAGAGCTCCTGGAGATACGCAGTATTTT. Filled out from reference TRBV15 and TRBJ2-3, the complete variable domain reads DAMVIQNPRYQVTQFGKPVTLSCSQTLNHNVMYWYQQKSSQAPKLLFHYYDKDFNNEADTPDNFQSRRPNTSFCFLDIRSPGLGDTAMYLCATSRAPGDTQYFGPGTRLTVL.

At least ten counts were recorded for this clonotype. The V gene is TRBV6-2 or TRBV6-3, the J gene TRBJ2-1; no clear D gene. Germline V gives CDR1 MNHEY, CDR2 SVGEGT. V was shortened by 5 bases and J by 8 bases, with 19 bases between the two germline ends. This CDR3 has 15 amino acids. CDR3 amino acids: CASSQTRKGVDEQFF. The CDR3 DNA sequence: TGTGCCAGCAGTCAGACTCGGAAAGGAGTCGATGAGCAGTTCTTC.

By share, this clonotype ranks as medium-sized (0.01 to 0.1%). The rearrangement uses TRBV24-1 and TRBJ2-1, with 8 bases matching TRBD2. CDR1 and CDR2 from the germline V gene are KGHDR and SFDVKD. This CDR3 region has 19 residues. V was clipped by 5 bases and J by 3 bases; unmatched bases: 17. The CDR3 DNA follows: TGTGCCACCAGTGCTGGCAGACCTTTAGCGGGAACAGTCTACAATGAGCAGTTCTTC. Its protein is CATSAGRPLAGTVYNEQFF.

This clonotype was found a few times. The chain combines TRBV7-3 with TRBJ1-5; possible D gene TRBD1, 6 bases. The length of the CDR3 is 13 residues. Looked up from germline, CDR1 is SGHTA and CDR2 is FQGTGA. The V end was cut by 5 bases, the J end by 7 bases, with 12 bases between. The CDR3, as DNA: TGTGCCAGCAGCCTTAACAGGGACCAGCCCCAGCATTTT. The encoded protein is CASSLNRDQPQHF.

To note about this clonotype: Because it lacks the conserved phenylalanine or tryptophan at the end, this CDR3 is likely a read error. The chain carries TRBV27 and TRBJ2-7, with TRBD1 matching 9 bases. V shed 6 bases, J shed 1 base, and the junction held 7 bases outside the gene matches. The germline V gene has CDR1 MNHEY and CDR2 SMNVEV (reference sequence). This CDR3 is built from 15 residues. The CDR3, as DNA: TGTGCCAGCAGGCTACAGGGGGCCTGGTCCTACGAGCAGTACCTC. As protein: CASRLQGAWSYEQYL.